Detailed here is one TCR beta chain. The protocol was immunoSEQ multiplex PCR, while the TCRdb copy is restricted to in-frame clones and leaves out a portion. This sample has some 170,000 clones, with about nine tenths found just once. The data stem from a study of cytomegalovirus exposure and HLA in healthy donors. V lost 0 bases and J lost 6; bases outside the gene matches: 8. Looked up from germline, CDR1 is SGHRS and CDR2 is YFSETQ. CDR3 length: 15 amino acids. The donors were in the roughly 130-subject validation cohort; that cohort was separate from the roughly 620-subject first cohort. The specimen was PBMCs. This receptor was taken from a man aged 18 to 30 in good health and CMV-seropositive. The chain combines TRBV5-1 with TRBJ2-7; 8 nucleotides agree with TRBD2. CDR3: CASSLGSGGVGEQYF. The CDR3 DNA is TGCGCCAGCAGCTTGGGCAGCGGGGGAGTGGGCGAGCAGTACTTC.